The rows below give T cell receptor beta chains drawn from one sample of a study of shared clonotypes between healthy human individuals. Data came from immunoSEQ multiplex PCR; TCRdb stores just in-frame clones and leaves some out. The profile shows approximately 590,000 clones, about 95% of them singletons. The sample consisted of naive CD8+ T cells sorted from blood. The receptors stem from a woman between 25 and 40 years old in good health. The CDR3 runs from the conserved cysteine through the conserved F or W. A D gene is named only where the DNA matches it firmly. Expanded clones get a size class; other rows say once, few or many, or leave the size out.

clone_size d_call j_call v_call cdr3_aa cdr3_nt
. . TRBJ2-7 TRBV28 CASRGLTYEQYF TGTGCCAGCAGAGGACTCACCTACGAGCAGTACTTC
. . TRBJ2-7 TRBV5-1 CASSLAVRGGSEQYF TGCGCCAGCAGCTTGGCTGTCAGGGGGGGCTCCGAGCAGTACTTC
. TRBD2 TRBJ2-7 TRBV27 CASGHGRQPIAGIYEQYF TGTGCCAGCGGCCACGGACGTCAACCTATAGCGGGAATTTACGAGCAGTACTTC
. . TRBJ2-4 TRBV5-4 CASSPGGGPGNIQYF TGTGCCAGCAGCCCGGGGGGCGGGCCTGGAAACATTCAGTACTTC
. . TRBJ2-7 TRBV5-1 CASSLDGSRLDEQYF TGCGCCAGCAGCTTGGACGGTAGTAGGTTGGACGAGCAGTACTTC
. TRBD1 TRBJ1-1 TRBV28 CASRSSGQGDTEAFF TGTGCCAGCAGAAGCTCGGGACAGGGAGACACTGAAGCTTTCTTT
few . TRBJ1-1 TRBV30 CAWTDSFQAFF TGTGCCTGGACAGACAGCTTTCAAGCTTTCTTT
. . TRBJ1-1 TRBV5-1 CASSLAGLPTEAFF TGCGCCAGCAGCTTGGCGGGGCTACCCACTGAAGCTTTCTTT
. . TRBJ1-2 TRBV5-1 CASSFSSNYGYTF TGCGCCAGCAGCTTTAGTTCTAACTATGGCTACACCTTC
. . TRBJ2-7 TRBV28 CASSTAGEVSHEQYF TGTGCCAGCAGTACGGCTGGGGAAGTTTCCCACGAGCAGTACTTC
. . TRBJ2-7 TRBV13 CASSLMYEQYF TGTGCCAGCAGCTTAATGTACGAGCAGTACTTC
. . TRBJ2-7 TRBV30 CAWRGLSNYEQYF TGTGCCTGGAGGGGTCTTTCGAACTACGAGCAGTACTTC
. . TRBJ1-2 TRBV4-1 CASRGNGYTF TGCGCCAGCCGGGGTAATGGCTACACCTTC
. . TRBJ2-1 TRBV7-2 CASSLRSLAGYNEQFF TGTGCCAGCAGCTTAAGGTCGCTAGCAGGTTACAATGAGCAGTTCTTC
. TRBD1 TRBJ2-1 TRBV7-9 CASSLGTGGAPYEQFF TGTGCCAGCAGCTTAGGGACAGGGGGCGCACCCTATGAGCAGTTCTTC
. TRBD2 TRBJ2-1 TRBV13 CASSFLAGGPYNEQFF TGTGCCAGCAGCTTTTTGGCGGGAGGGCCATACAATGAGCAGTTCTTC
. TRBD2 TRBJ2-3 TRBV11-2 CASSRQREAVDTQYF TGTGCCAGCAGCCGTCAGCGGGAGGCCGTAGATACGCAGTATTTT
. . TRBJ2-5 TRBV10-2 CASSESGMEETQYF TGCGCCAGCAGTGAGTCGGGTATGGAAGAGACCCAGTACTTC
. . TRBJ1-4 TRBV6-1 CASSEDGPLNEKLFF TGTGCCAGCAGTGAAGACGGTCCTCTTAATGAAAAACTGTTTTTT
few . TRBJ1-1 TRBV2 CASSDRIEAFF TGTGCCAGCAGTGATAGGATTGAAGCTTTCTTT